This T cell receptor beta chain was identified during a study of blood T cell repertoires in COVID-19. Study-level information: Specimens from acute and convalescent COVID-19 originated in the United States, Italy and Spain. PBMCs, B-cell-depleted T cells, or T cells were the source of the cDNA or gDNA that made up the material.

The CDR3 length is 15 residues. Deletions cut 0 bases from V and 4 bases from J, with 10 bases between. Germline values: CDR1 SGHTS, CDR2 YDEGEE. Authors' methods: Scientists estimated how many nucleated cells there were by amplifying reference gene primers. Some clones are missing from TCRdb's copy, which holds only in-frame ones; the method was immunoSEQ multiplex PCR. V, J and clone size derive from that table, while D and trimming were established from the DNA sequence. The table records roughly 150,000 clones, approximately 84% of them present only once. Sequenced sample: peripheral blood. The rearrangement links TRBV5-8 to TRBJ1-4; D not resolved. This TCR was recovered from a woman aged 80 or over with acute or convalescent COVID-19. The DNA of the CDR3 is TGTGCCAGCAGCTTGGCCCTCGGGTATAATGAAAAACTGTTTTTT. It specifies CASSLALGYNEKLFF.